This T cell receptor beta chain was identified during a study of cytomegalovirus exposure and HLA in healthy donors. Whole-study findings and limits: CMV serostatus was the only recorded immune exposure for donors.

It was with 60 Vbeta and 13 Jbeta primers that the PCR ran. Sequencing was performed with immunoSEQ multiplex PCR; in TCRdb, only in-frame clones are kept and a portion is missing. The profile covers about 180,000 clones, with about 80% appearing a single time and around 0.52% taken by the ten largest. A word on this clone: The target antigen is unknown.

Sample: PBMCs. This TCR came from a woman between 50 and 59 years old in good health and CMV-seronegative.

The CDR3 loop is CASSMTSGRLAWFF. The CDR3 bases are TGTGCCAGTTCTATGACTAGCGGGAGGTTAGCATGGTTCTTC. The chain recombines TRBV28 with TRBJ2-1; 13 nucleotides match TRBD2. The germline V gene has CDR1 MDHEN and CDR2 SYDVKM. This CDR3 spans 14 amino acids. V was clipped by 9 bases and J by 15 bases; unmatched bases: 14.